This is a list of T cell receptor beta chains from one sample in a study of T cell responses to AZD1222 COVID-19 vaccine. Data came from immunoSEQ multiplex PCR; TCRdb stores just in-frame clones and leaves some out. The profile shows about 110,000 clones, approximately 88% of them singletons. Sequences were derived from peripheral blood, sampled on day 0 of AZD1222 vaccination. These receptors originate from an adult in good health. The conserved cysteine and the conserved F or W are not part of the CDR3 here.

v_call	cdr3_aa
TRBV27	ASSLERASYNSPLH
TRBV6-6	ASRTEGFTEAF
TRBV28	ASSLAGEIYGYT
TRBV4-2	ASSQDPSGGAKDTQY
TRBV5-4	ASSGPGQQETQY
TRBV19	ASSIRRESSEQY
TRBV7-3	ASSLGTSGSKGGELF
TRBV7-6	ASSLSPRGQGYEQY
TRBV5-1	ASSLEGQNTIY
TRBV6-5	ASRITREHTGELF
TRBV28	ASTDSWVSEQY
TRBV7-9	ASSSQGAIGTEAF
TRBV6-5	ASSYSGSGPGNTIY
TRBV24-1	ATMGAGYNKF
TRBV24-1	ATSDLRVGTVNEKLF
TRBV10-3	AISPNRTGQGPLH
TRBV7-8	ASSRTNLGLAGGNEQF
TRBV5-1	ASSRSTGGEETQY
TRBV28	ASSLPVGVIYEQY
TRBV29-1	SVVLGGNNQPQH
TRBV3-1/TRBV3-2	ASSPGRSSYEQY
TRBV7-3	ASSKNRGDYEQY
TRBV12-3/TRBV12-4	ASSLADQPQH
TRBV5-1	ASSLTPGGNTGELF
TRBV9	ASSVVEGTGELF
TRBV7-8	ASSQITTGEEEQY
TRBV7-9	ASSFSTDTQY
TRBV28	ASRLWGSGNQPQH
TRBV7-9	ASSLRTGTNEKLF
TRBV7-3	ASSQRLNTEAF
TRBV5-1	ASSLGGYRTDTQY
TRBV19	ASRSWDRVFAEQF
TRBV27	ASSLSPSSYYEQY
TRBV7-2	ASSPDGYSNQPQH
TRBV7-9	ASSLGRGRRDEQF
TRBV4-1	ASSPLSGPRGQPQH